These T cell receptor beta chains were read from a single sample in a study of CD8 T cells in Susac syndrome. One entry per CDR3 protein results from TCRdb running MiXCR on the immunoSEQ multiplex PCR reads. The sample holds 100,000 or so distinct CDR3 sequences, 95% seen once. Sequencing was performed on CD8+ T cells from PBMCs. Receptors were obtained from a human donor with Susac syndrome. Each CDR3 is given with its conserved first and last residue. The order of the fields is CDR3 protein, CDR3 DNA, D gene, V gene, clone size, J gene. The D gene is left open where the match is weak. A clone size is listed for some rows: how often the clone was seen (once, few, many), or a class if it is expanded.

CDR3: CASSLSPYSYEQYF
DNA: TGCGCCAGCAGCTTGTCACCGTACTCGTACGAGCAGTACTTC
D: NA
V: TRBV5-1
size: NA
J: TRBJ2-7

CDR3: CASGRAGGNQPQHF
DNA: TGTGCCAGCGGCCGGGCGGGGGGCAATCAGCCCCAGCATTTT
D: NA
V: TRBV12-3/TRBV12-4
size: once
J: TRBJ1-5

CDR3: CASSQGKGVSGTQYF
DNA: TGTGCCAGCAGCCAAGGGAAAGGGGTCTCGGGGACCCAGTACTTC
D: NA
V: TRBV3-1
size: NA
J: TRBJ2-5

CDR3: CASSPARGKAGANVLTF
DNA: TGTGCCAGCTCACCTGCCCGGGGAAAAGCTGGGGCCAACGTCCTGACTTTC
D: NA
V: TRBV18
size: NA
J: TRBJ2-6

CDR3: CSARLVAYEQYF
DNA: TGCAGTGCCAGACTAGTTGCGTACGAGCAGTACTTC
D: NA
V: TRBV20-1
size: NA
J: TRBJ2-7

CDR3: CASSLWNSGANVLTF
DNA: TGTGCCAGCAGCTTGTGGAACTCTGGGGCCAACGTCCTGACTTTC
D: NA
V: TRBV5-8
size: NA
J: TRBJ2-6

CDR3: CASSDSGVVQNIQYF
DNA: TGTGCCAGCAGTGATTCCGGGGTAGTCCAAAACATTCAGTACTTC
D: NA
V: TRBV2
size: NA
J: TRBJ2-4

CDR3: CSVEDRNYEQYF
DNA: TGCAGCGTTGAAGATAGGAACTACGAGCAGTACTTC
D: NA
V: TRBV29-1
size: NA
J: TRBJ2-7

CDR3: CATSAVGQETQYF
DNA: TGTGCCACCAGTGCAGTGGGACAAGAGACCCAGTACTTC
D: NA
V: TRBV24-1
size: NA
J: TRBJ2-5

CDR3: CSARGPGESEQYF
DNA: TGCAGTGCTAGAGGACCCGGGGAGAGCGAGCAGTACTTC
D: NA
V: TRBV20-1
size: NA
J: TRBJ2-7

CDR3: CSVDGTREETQYF
DNA: TGCAGCGTTGATGGGACTAGAGAAGAGACCCAGTACTTC
D: TRBD2
V: TRBV29-1
size: NA
J: TRBJ2-5

CDR3: CASSATGGNTEAFF
DNA: TGTGCCAGCAGTGCCACAGGGGGGAACACTGAAGCTTTCTTT
D: TRBD1
V: TRBV6-5
size: NA
J: TRBJ1-1

CDR3: CASSPVSGAEEQYF
DNA: TGTGCCAGCTCACCAGTTTCGGGGGCAGAAGAGCAGTACTTC
D: NA
V: TRBV18
size: once
J: TRBJ2-7

CDR3: CASSAWDSASYNEQFF
DNA: TGTGCCAGCAGCGCCTGGGACAGTGCCTCCTACAATGAGCAGTTCTTC
D: TRBD1
V: TRBV9
size: NA
J: TRBJ2-1

CDR3: CATSGGEGGLSYEQYF
DNA: TGCGCCACCTCAGGAGGGGAAGGGGGTTTATCCTACGAGCAGTACTTC
D: NA
V: TRBV10-2
size: NA
J: TRBJ2-7

CDR3: CASSQGSGSYNEQFF
DNA: TGCGCCAGCAGCCAAGGATCCGGGTCCTACAATGAGCAGTTCTTC
D: NA
V: TRBV4-1
size: once
J: TRBJ2-1

CDR3: CASTPRLADYNEQFF
DNA: TGTGCCAGTACCCCGAGACTAGCGGACTACAATGAGCAGTTCTTC
D: TRBD2
V: TRBV19
size: NA
J: TRBJ2-1

CDR3: CSVSEGETQYF
DNA: TGCAGCGTTTCTGAGGGGGAGACCCAGTACTTC
D: NA
V: TRBV29-1
size: NA
J: TRBJ2-5

CDR3: CASSPGGEETQYF
DNA: TGTGCCAGCAGCCCCGGCGGGGAAGAGACCCAGTACTTC
D: NA
V: TRBV7-9
size: NA
J: TRBJ2-5

CDR3: CASSPGQALQETQYF
DNA: TGTGCCAGCTCACCAGGACAGGCGCTCCAAGAGACCCAGTACTTC
D: TRBD1
V: TRBV18
size: NA
J: TRBJ2-5

CDR3: CAGQSGDTQYF
DNA: TGTGCCGGCCAATCGGGAGATACGCAGTATTTT
D: NA
V: TRBV12-3/TRBV12-4
size: once
J: TRBJ2-3

CDR3: CASSPPTSWDEQYF
DNA: TGTGCCAGCAGCCCTCCGACTAGCTGGGACGAGCAGTACTTC
D: TRBD2
V: TRBV7-9
size: NA
J: TRBJ2-7

CDR3: CASKLGQGSYEQYF
DNA: TGCGCCAGCAAACTCGGACAGGGGTCCTACGAGCAGTACTTC
D: TRBD1
V: TRBV5-1
size: NA
J: TRBJ2-7

CDR3: CASSPPEETQYF
DNA: TGTGCCAGCTCACCCCCGGAAGAGACCCAGTACTTC
D: NA
V: TRBV18
size: few
J: TRBJ2-5

CDR3: CASSFPGQIIHF
DNA: TGCGCCAGCAGCTTCCCGGGACAGATAATACATTTT
D: TRBD1
V: TRBV5-1
size: NA
J: TRBJ2-3

CDR3: CASSQRSGSTGELFF
DNA: TGTGCCAGCAGCCAGCGTAGCGGGAGCACCGGGGAGCTGTTTTTT
D: TRBD2
V: TRBV4-2
size: NA
J: TRBJ2-2

CDR3: CASSQELAGGSYEQYF
DNA: TGCGCCAGCAGCCAAGAACTAGCGGGAGGTTCCTACGAGCAGTACTTC
D: TRBD2
V: TRBV4-1
size: NA
J: TRBJ2-7

CDR3: CASSQELAGEQFF
DNA: TGTGCCAGCAGCCAAGAATTAGCCGGTGAGCAGTTCTTC
D: NA
V: TRBV4-2
size: NA
J: TRBJ2-1

CDR3: CASSPTPRQVNTGELFF
DNA: TGCGCCAGCAGTCCAACCCCTCGGCAGGTGAACACCGGGGAGCTGTTTTTT
D: NA
V: TRBV23-1
size: NA
J: TRBJ2-2

CDR3: CASSPGREVQPQHF
DNA: TGTGCCAGCAGCCCAGGCAGGGAAGTACAGCCCCAGCATTTT
D: NA
V: TRBV6-5
size: NA
J: TRBJ1-5

CDR3: CSVEVGGDTQYF
DNA: TGCAGCGTTGAAGTTGGGGGGGATACGCAGTATTTT
D: NA
V: TRBV29-1
size: NA
J: TRBJ2-3

CDR3: CASTLEVLASSYNEQFF
DNA: TGTGCCAGCACCCTAGAGGTACTAGCGAGCTCCTACAATGAGCAGTTCTTC
D: TRBD2
V: TRBV12-3/TRBV12-4
size: NA
J: TRBJ2-1

CDR3: CAISEGNEQFF
DNA: TGTGCCATCAGTGAGGGAAATGAGCAGTTCTTC
D: NA
V: TRBV10-3
size: NA
J: TRBJ2-1

CDR3: CASSLEVRGYTF
DNA: TGTGCCAGCAGCTTGGAGGTCCGGGGCTACACCTTC
D: NA
V: TRBV5-6
size: NA
J: TRBJ1-2

CDR3: CASSHGQGQNIQYF
DNA: TGTGCCAGCAGCCACGGACAAGGGCAAAACATTCAGTACTTC
D: NA
V: TRBV3-1
size: NA
J: TRBJ2-4

CDR3: CASSSVDEQYF
DNA: TGTGCCAGCAGCTCCGTTGACGAGCAGTACTTC
D: NA
V: TRBV5-4
size: NA
J: TRBJ2-7